This TCR beta chain was captured by sequencing in a study of cytomegalovirus exposure and HLA in healthy donors. Broader study findings: The classifier, whose performance was assessed in both the original and validation cohorts, reportedly diagnosed cytomegalovirus status with high specificity and sensitivity. V- and J-gene trimming in TCR beta was tied to a missense DCLRE1C variant by an analysis performed later. Later analysis identified around 15,000 TCR beta sequences associated with HLA alleles, using a false discovery rate threshold of 0.05.

Remarks on this clone: Its target is not known.

Use of 60 Vbeta and 13 Jbeta primers characterized the PCR. Profiled with immunoSEQ multiplex PCR; TCRdb holds only in-frame clones, not every one. The repertoire table contains some 150,000 clones. The CDR3 covers 13 residues. Trimming pared 6 bases from V and 0 bases from J, leaving 9 bases between. Germline values: CDR1 SNHLY, CDR2 FYNNEI. The V call is TRBV2, the J call TRBJ2-7; TRBD2 is a possible D gene (6 bases). The sequence derives from a woman between 18 and 29 years old in good health and CMV-seronegative. Material for sequencing was PBMCs. CDR3 loop: CASRSGYSYEQYF. CDR3 nucleotide sequence: TGTGCCAGCAGGAGCGGGTACTCCTACGAGCAGTACTTC.